These 14 T cell receptor beta chains share one sample of origin, sequenced in a study of response to subunit inactivated influenza vaccine. TCRdb called the RT-PCR reads again in MiXCR, with one record for every CDR3 protein. The data show some 640,000 distinct CDR3 sequences, around 13% seen once. Sequencing was performed on PBMCs from blood, taken 14 to 15 days before vaccination. Source of these receptors: a man in his forties or fifties who received an inactivated influenza vaccine.

This clonotype was observed a few times. The V and J genes are TRBV4-3 and TRBJ2-2; 7 nucleotides line up with TRBD2. This CDR3 spans 18 amino acids. The germline gives CDR1 LGHNA, CDR2 YSLEER. Trimming at V came to 1 base and at J to 4 bases, leaving 12 bases not matched to a gene. The CDR3 DNA follows: TGCGCCAGCAGCCAAGGAGGATTTAGCGGGCCGGGCACCGGGGAGCTGTTTTTT. It is translated as CASSQGGFSGPGTGELFF.

The rearrangement uses TRBV7-9 and TRBJ1-6, with 7 bases matching TRBD1. Germline V gene lookup returns CDR1 SEHNR and CDR2 FQNEAQ (reference sequence). The CDR3 extends over 14 amino acids. V shed 4 bases, J shed 4 bases, and the junction held 1 base outside the gene matches. The CDR3 reads CASSSTGYNSPLHF. The CDR3 coding sequence is TGTGCCAGCAGCTCGACAGGGTATAATTCACCCCTCCACTTT. Supplemented by reference TRBV7-9 and TRBJ1-6, the full variable domain reads DTGVSQNPRHKITKRGQNVTFRCDPISEHNRLYWYRQTLGQGPEFLTYFQNEAQLEKSRLLSDRFSAERPKGSFSTLEIQRTEQGDSAMYLCASSSTGYNSPLHFGNGTRLTVT.

This clonotype has ten or more counts. CDR3 DNA: TGCAGCGCTATGCTAGGGGCGGAGGTTGGGACGCAGTATTTT. Translation: CSAMLGAEVGTQYF. V gene TRBV29-1 combines with J gene TRBJ2-3, with D perhaps being TRBD1 or TRBD2 (5 bases each). Trimming shortened V by 7 bases and J by 9 bases, and 23 bases separated the two germline ends. The germline V gene has CDR1 SQVTM and CDR2 ANQGSEA. The CDR3 has 14 amino acids.

This chain links TRBV6-5 with TRBJ1-4; 7 positions match TRBD1. Germline CDR1 and CDR2: MNHEY and SVGAGI. J lost 2 bases, V lost 0 bases, and 0 bases had no gene match. This CDR3 has 15 amino acids. As DNA, the CDR3 is TGTGCCAGCAGTTACTCGACAGGGACTAATGAAAAACTGTTTTTT. It encodes CASSYSTGTNEKLFF.

This clonotype was counted many times. V gene TRBV12-3 or TRBV12-4 combines with J gene TRBJ2-2; D call uncertain. V lost 4 bases, J lost 6 bases, and 6 bases lay in between. This CDR3 region has 12 residues. CDR3 protein: CASSSLAGELFF. DNA of the CDR3: TGTGCCAGCAGTTCTCTCGCCGGGGAGCTGTTTTTT.

A few counts support this clonotype. V and J are TRBV11-2 and TRBJ2-5, with D tentatively TRBD2 (6 bases). CDR3 length: 14 residues. Trimming removed 5 bases at V and 2 bases at J, with 12 bases between. Germline CDR1 reads SGHAT; CDR2 reads FQNNGV. DNA of the CDR3: TGTGCCAGCAGCCCTAGCGATTTACAAGAGACCCAGTACTTC. It is translated as CASSPSDLQETQYF.

This chain joins TRBV20-1 and TRBJ2-1, with D perhaps matching TRBD2 (6 bases). This CDR3 is 14 amino acids long. The V end was cut by 2 bases, the J end by 7 bases, with 15 bases between. Per the germline V gene, CDR1 is DFQATT and CDR2 is SNEGSKA (reference sequence). The CDR3 sequence: CSARSGLRWNEQFF. Written as DNA, the CDR3 is TGCAGTGCTAGAAGCGGGTTACGGTGGAATGAGCAGTTCTTC.

This clonotype has at least ten counts. The V call is TRBV7-3, the J call TRBJ2-2; D unresolved. Germline CDR1 is SGHTA and CDR2 is FQGTGA. With 2 bases removed from V and 2 bases from J, the gap between germline ends came to 3 bases. The CDR3 is 13 residues long. The CDR3 DNA follows: TGTGCCAGCAGCTTAGACAACACCGGGGAGCTGTTTTTT. It yields the protein CASSLDNTGELFF. The full variable domain, rest sourced from reference TRBV7-3 and TRBJ2-2, is GAGVSQTPSNKVTEKGKYVELRCDPISGHTALYWYRQSLGQGPEFLIYFQGTGAADDSGLPNDRFFAVRPEGSVSTLKIQRTERGDSAVYLCASSLDNTGELFFGEGSRLTVL.

The table lists this clonotype with a few counts. The J gene is TRBJ2-7, the V gene TRBV6-2 or TRBV6-3; D is uncertain. CDR3 length: 13 residues. CDR1 and CDR2 from the germline V gene are MNHEY and SVGEGT. Trimming shortened V by 2 bases and J by 5 bases, and 10 bases separated the two germline ends. The CDR3 bases are TGTGCCAGCAGTTACATCGGAACTAACGAGCAGTACTTC. Translated, it gives CASSYIGTNEQYF.

The rearrangement uses TRBV5-6 and TRBJ2-2; 9 nucleotides align to TRBD2. CDR1 and CDR2 from the germline V gene are SGHDT and YYEEEE. The length of the CDR3 is 16 residues. V was clipped by 0 bases and J by 7 bases; unmatched bases: 7. CDR3 sequence reads: CASSLVGGGAVGELFF. DNA for the CDR3: TGTGCCAGCAGCTTGGTCGGCGGGGGGGCAGTCGGGGAGCTGTTTTTT.

The chain recombines TRBV24-1 with TRBJ2-7; D gene uncertain. V was trimmed by 0 bases and J by 7 bases, leaving 9 bases between them. CDR1 and CDR2 (germline): KGHDR, SFDVKD. The CDR3 is made up of 13 amino acids. The CDR3 protein is CATSDLLNGEQYF. The CDR3, as DNA: TGTGCCACCAGTGATTTGTTGAACGGTGAGCAGTACTTC.

This clonotype was counted at least ten times. The rearrangement joins TRBV4-2 to TRBJ2-7, with 7 bases that match TRBD1. The germline V gene encodes CDR1 LGHNA and CDR2 YNFKEQ. The CDR3 consists of 16 residues. With 4 bases clipped from V and 2 bases from J, the junction kept 11 bases outside the gene matches. CDR3 loop: CASSPHPETGTYEQYF. CDR3 DNA: TGTGCCAGCAGCCCCCACCCCGAGACAGGGACCTACGAGCAGTACTTC.

V gene TRBV6-2 or TRBV6-3 combines with J gene TRBJ1-2, with D perhaps matching TRBD1 (6 bases). This CDR3 comprises 13 residues. V was clipped by 2 bases and J by 14 bases, with 18 bases between them. CDR1 and CDR2 (germline): MNHEY, SVGEGT. In nucleotides, the CDR3 is TGTGCCAGCAGTTACACCTCTACAGGGTCAGGAACCTTC. This gives the protein CASSYTSTGSGTF.

This clonotype was observed a handful of times. The chain is built from TRBV11-2 and TRBJ2-5, with D unclear. The V gene lost 5 bases and the J gene lost 5 bases, with 12 bases spanning the gap. Germline V gene data show CDR1 as SGHAT and CDR2 as FQNNGV. This CDR3 is 13 amino acids long. The DNA of the CDR3 is TGTGCCAGCAGCCCCCCAGCGCATGAGACCCAGTACTTC. This encodes CASSPPAHETQYF. Full variable domain (outside the CDR3, taken from reference TRBV11-2 and TRBJ2-5): EAGVAQSPRYKIIEKRQSVAFWCNPISGHATLYWYQQILGQGPKLLIQFQNNGVVDDSQLPKDRFSAERLKGVDSTLKIQPAKLEDSAVYLCASSPPAHETQYFGPGTRLLVL.